The entry that follows covers one T cell receptor (beta chain) sequence. This entry belongs to a study of blood T cell repertoires in COVID-19. Whole-study context: Donors in the United States, Italy and Spain gave samples during acute or convalescent COVID-19. Nucleic acid was either cDNA or gDNA, and it came from T cells, B-cell-depleted T cells, or PBMCs.

Only in-frame clones appear in the TCRdb table, and some are missing; sequencing was by immunoSEQ multiplex PCR. The data show under 100,000 clones, 75% to 90% seen once. The CDR3 runs to 16 residues. Germline V lookup: CDR1 LNHDA, CDR2 SQIVND (reference sequence). V was pared by 5 bases and J by 0 bases, with 14 bases between. Specimen: peripheral blood. The rearrangement uses TRBV19 and TRBJ1-5; tentatively, D is TRBD1 (6 bases). This sequence was found in a male donor with acute or convalescent COVID-19. CDR3 loop: CASSPRTDFSNQPQHF. The CDR3 DNA reads TGTGCCAGTAGTCCCCGGACAGACTTTAGCAATCAGCCCCAGCATTTT.